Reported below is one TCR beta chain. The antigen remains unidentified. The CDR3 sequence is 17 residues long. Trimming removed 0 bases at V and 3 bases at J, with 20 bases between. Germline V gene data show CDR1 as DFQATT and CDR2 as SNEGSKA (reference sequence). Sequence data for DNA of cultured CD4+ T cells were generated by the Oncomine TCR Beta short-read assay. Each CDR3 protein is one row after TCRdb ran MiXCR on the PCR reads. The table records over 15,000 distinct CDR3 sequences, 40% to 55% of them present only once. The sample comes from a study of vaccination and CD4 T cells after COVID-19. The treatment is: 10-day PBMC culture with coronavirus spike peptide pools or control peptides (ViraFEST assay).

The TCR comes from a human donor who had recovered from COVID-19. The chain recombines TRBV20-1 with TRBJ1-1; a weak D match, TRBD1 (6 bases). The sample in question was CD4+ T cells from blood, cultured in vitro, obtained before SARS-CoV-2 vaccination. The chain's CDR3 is CSARDSSGPGGHTEAFF. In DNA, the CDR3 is TGCAGTGCTAGAGATAGTAGTGGGCCCGGGGGGCACACTGAAGCTTTCTTT.